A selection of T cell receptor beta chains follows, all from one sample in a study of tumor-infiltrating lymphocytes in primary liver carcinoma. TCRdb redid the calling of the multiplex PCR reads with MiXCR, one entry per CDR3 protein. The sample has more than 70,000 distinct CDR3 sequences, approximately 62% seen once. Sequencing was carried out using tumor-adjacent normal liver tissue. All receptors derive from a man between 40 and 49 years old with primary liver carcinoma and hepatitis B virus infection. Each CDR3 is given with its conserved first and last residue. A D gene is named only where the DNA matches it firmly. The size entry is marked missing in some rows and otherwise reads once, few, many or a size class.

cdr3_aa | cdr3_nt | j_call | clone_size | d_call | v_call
CASSDQAGDQETQYF | TGTGCCAGCAGTGATCAAGCGGGGGACCAAGAGACCCAGTACTTC | TRBJ2-5 | many | TRBD2 | TRBV6-1
CASKPQGQRGRRGHEQYF | TGTGCCAGCAAACCGCAGGGACAGCGAGGTAGGAGAGGCCACGAACAGTACTTC | TRBJ2-7 | NA | TRBD1 | TRBV6-1
CASRAMGPPETQYF | TGTGCCAGCAGAGCCATGGGACCCCCGGAGACCCAGTACTTC | TRBJ2-5 | NA | NA | TRBV12-3/TRBV12-4
CASSLAGGEGDTQYF | TGTGCCAGCAGCTTAGCCGGGGGCGAGGGGGATACGCAGTATTTT | TRBJ2-3 | NA | NA | TRBV7-6
CASGQTSRRNEQFF | TGTGCCAGCGGCCAGACTAGCAGGAGGAATGAGCAGTTCTTC | TRBJ2-1 | NA | TRBD2 | TRBV11-3
CATHNPGTGNTGELFF | TGTGCCACCCATAACCCAGGGACAGGGAACACCGGGGAGCTGTTTTTT | TRBJ2-2 | NA | TRBD1 | TRBV11-2
CASSEPERETIYEQYF | TGCGCCAGCAGTGAACCGGAGCGGGAGACTATCTACGAGCAGTACTTC | TRBJ2-7 | NA | TRBD2 | TRBV10-1
CASSAGTPGGNEQFF | TGTGCCAGCAGCGCAGGGACCCCCGGGGGCAATGAGCAGTTCTTC | TRBJ2-1 | NA | NA | TRBV9
CASSLTGPGANVLTF | TGTGCCAGCAGTTTAACAGGGCCTGGGGCCAACGTCCTGACATTC | TRBJ2-6 | NA | NA | TRBV6-2/TRBV6-3
CASNLDDRGDTDTEYF | TGTGCCAGCAACTTAGATGACAGGGGAGACACAGATACGGAGTATTTT | TRBJ2-3 | once | TRBD1 | TRBV7-9
CTSRYLAGEGNTQYF | TGTACCAGCAGATACCTAGCGGGAGAAGGAAATACGCAGTATTTT | TRBJ2-3 | NA | TRBD2 | TRBV6-5
CGVDRQAGEQFF | TGCGGCGTTGATCGGCAGGCAGGTGAGCAGTTTTTC | TRBJ2-1 | NA | NA | TRBV29-1
CTTSEGNEQYF | TGTACCACGTCCGAGGGAAACGAACAGTACTTC | TRBJ2-7 | NA | NA | TRBV10-3
CASSYSSGLAGAYEQYF | TGCGCCAGCAGTTACTCTTCTGGACTAGCGGGAGCCTACGAGCAGTACTTC | TRBJ2-7 | NA | TRBD2 | TRBV6-2/TRBV6-3
CTSSGQGADEQYF | TGTACCAGCAGTGGGCAGGGGGCGGACGAGCAGTACTTC | TRBJ2-7 | few | TRBD1 | TRBV6-1
CASSVGGTDTQYF | TGTGCCAGCAGTGTCGGGGGCACAGATACGCAGTATTTT | TRBJ2-3 | many | NA | TRBV6-1
CASSQDSGLNEKLFF | TGTGCCAGCAGCCAAGACTCAGGATTAAATGAAAAACTGTTTTTT | TRBJ1-4 | NA | NA | TRBV4-1